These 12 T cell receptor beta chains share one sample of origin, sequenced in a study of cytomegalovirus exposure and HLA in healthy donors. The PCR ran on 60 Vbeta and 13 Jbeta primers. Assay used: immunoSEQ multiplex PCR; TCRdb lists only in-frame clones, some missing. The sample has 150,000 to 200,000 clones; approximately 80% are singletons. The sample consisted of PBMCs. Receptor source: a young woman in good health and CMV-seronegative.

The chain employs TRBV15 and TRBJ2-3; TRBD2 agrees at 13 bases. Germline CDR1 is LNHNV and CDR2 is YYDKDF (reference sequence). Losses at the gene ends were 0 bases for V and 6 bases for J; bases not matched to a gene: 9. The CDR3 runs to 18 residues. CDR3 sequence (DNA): TGTGCCACCAGCAGAGATTATCTACTAGCGGGAGGGCGGGATACGCAGTATTTT. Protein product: CATSRDYLLAGGRDTQYF. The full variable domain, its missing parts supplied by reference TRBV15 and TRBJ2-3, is DAMVIQNPRYQVTQFGKPVTLSCSQTLNHNVMYWYQQKSSQAPKLLFHYYDKDFNNEADTPDNFQSRRPNTSFCFLDIRSPGLGDTAMYLCATSRDYLLAGGRDTQYFGPGTRLTVL.

CDR3 in amino acids: CSVGAGAGNEQFF. The CDR3 nucleotides read TGCAGCGTGGGGGCGGGGGCAGGCAATGAGCAGTTCTTC. This chain connects TRBV29-1 to TRBJ2-1; tentatively, D is TRBD2 (7 bases). Germline CDR1 SQVTM, CDR2 ANQGSEA. The CDR3 length is 13 residues. Deletions cut 6 bases from V and 6 bases from J, with 15 bases between.

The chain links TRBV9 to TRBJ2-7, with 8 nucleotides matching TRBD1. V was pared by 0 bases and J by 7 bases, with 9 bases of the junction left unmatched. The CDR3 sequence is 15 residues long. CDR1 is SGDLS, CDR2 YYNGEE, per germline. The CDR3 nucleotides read TGTGCCAGCAGCGTAGGGGGGCAGGGGGCTCGGGAGCAGTACTTC. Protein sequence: CASSVGGQGAREQYF.

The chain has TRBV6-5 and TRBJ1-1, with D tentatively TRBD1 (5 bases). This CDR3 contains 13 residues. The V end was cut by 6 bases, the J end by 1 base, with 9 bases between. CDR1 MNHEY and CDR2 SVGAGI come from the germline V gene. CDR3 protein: CASSARGNTEAFF. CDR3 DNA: TGTGCCAGCAGCGCTAGGGGGAACACTGAAGCTTTCTTT.

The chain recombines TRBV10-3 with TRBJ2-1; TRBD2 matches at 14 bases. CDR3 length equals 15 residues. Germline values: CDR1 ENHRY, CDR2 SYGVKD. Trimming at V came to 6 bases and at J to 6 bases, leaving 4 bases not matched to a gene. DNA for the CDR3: TGTGCCATCAGCCGGGGACTAGCGGGAGTCAATGAGCAGTTCTTC. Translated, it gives CAISRGLAGVNEQFF.

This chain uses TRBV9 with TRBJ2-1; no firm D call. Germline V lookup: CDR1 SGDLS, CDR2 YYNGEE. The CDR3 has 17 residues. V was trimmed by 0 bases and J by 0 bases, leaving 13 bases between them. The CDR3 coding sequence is TGTGCCAGCAGCGTAGTGGGTAGCCTCAGCTCCTACAATGAGCAGTTCTTC. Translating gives CASSVVGSLSSYNEQFF.

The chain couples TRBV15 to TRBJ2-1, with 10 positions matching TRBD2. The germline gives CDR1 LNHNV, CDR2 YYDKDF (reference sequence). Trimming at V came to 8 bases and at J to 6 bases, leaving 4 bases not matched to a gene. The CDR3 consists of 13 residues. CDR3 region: CATLAGGSNEQFF. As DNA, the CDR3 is TGTGCCACCTTAGCGGGGGGAAGCAATGAGCAGTTCTTC.

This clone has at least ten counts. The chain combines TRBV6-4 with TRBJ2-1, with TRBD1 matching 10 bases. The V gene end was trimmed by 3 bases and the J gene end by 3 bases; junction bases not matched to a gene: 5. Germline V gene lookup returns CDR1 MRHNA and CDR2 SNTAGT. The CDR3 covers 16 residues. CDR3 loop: CASSDTGQGNYNEQFF. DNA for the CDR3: TGTGCCAGCAGTGATACGGGACAGGGGAACTACAATGAGCAGTTCTTC.

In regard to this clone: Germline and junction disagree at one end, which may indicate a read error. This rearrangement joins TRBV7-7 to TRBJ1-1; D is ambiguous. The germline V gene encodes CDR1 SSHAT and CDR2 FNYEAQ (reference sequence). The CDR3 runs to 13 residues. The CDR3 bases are TGTGCTAGCAGAGCTTCCCCGGACACTGAAGCTTTCTTT. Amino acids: CASRASPDTEAFF.

The CDR3 bases are TGTGCCAGCAGCCGGGCCTTGCGGGGTCTCTACGAGCAGTACTTC. Protein product: CASSRALRGLYEQYF. This chain connects TRBV28 to TRBJ2-7, with D perhaps matching TRBD2 (6 bases). The germline CDR1 and CDR2 sequences are MDHEN and SYDVKM. CDR3 length: 15 residues. The V and J ends lost 6 bases and 3 bases respectively, with 18 bases between them.

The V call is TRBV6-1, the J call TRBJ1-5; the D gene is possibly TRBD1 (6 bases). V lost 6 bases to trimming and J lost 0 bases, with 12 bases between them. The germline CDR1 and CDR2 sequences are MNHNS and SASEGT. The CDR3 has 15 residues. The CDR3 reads CASSPTGYSNQPQHF. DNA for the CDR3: TGTGCCAGCAGCCCGACAGGTTATAGCAATCAGCCCCAGCATTTT.

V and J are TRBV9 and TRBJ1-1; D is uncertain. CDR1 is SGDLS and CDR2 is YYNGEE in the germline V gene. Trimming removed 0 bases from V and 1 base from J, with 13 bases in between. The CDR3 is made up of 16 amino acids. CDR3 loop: CASSVVNSRWNTEAFF. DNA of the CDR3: TGTGCCAGCAGCGTAGTGAACTCCCGCTGGAACACTGAAGCTTTCTTT. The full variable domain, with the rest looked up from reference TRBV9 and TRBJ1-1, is DSGVTQTPKHLITATGQRVTLRCSPRSGDLSVYWYQQSLDQGLQFLIQYYNGEERAKGNILERFSAQQFPDLHSELNLSSLELGDSALYFCASSVVNSRWNTEAFFGQGTRLTVV.